A single T cell receptor (beta chain) is shown here with its context. The antigen is undetermined. The donors were all healthy and Caucasian. The entry originates in a study of identical twins. Study results and limitations: Clonotypes of the beta chain that were abundant in cord blood carried fewer insertions (memory repertoires showed none). Out-of-frame alpha sequences common to twins exhibited an excess of low generation probability.

CDR3 size: 19 residues. The junction had 13 bases not matched to a gene; V was cut back by 7 bases and J by 0 bases. Germline CDR1 is MNHNS and CDR2 is SASEGT. Carrying unique molecular identifiers, the cDNA also gained a universal primer site through template switching. Each CDR3 protein gets one entry after TCRdb re-called the 5' RACE reads with MiXCR. The sample records approximately 620,000 distinct CDR3 sequences, about 9.4% being singletons. The sample was also reused in another study, on yellow fever vaccine responses in identical twins.

V is TRBV6-1 and J is TRBJ2-6, with TRBD1 identical over 9 bases. The receptor's source is a woman aged 18-29 years in good health. Sequencing was carried out using PBMCs. This CDR3 reads CASTLGRGQGISGANVLTF. In nucleotides, the CDR3 is TGTGCCAGCACCCTCGGCAGGGGACAGGGAATCTCTGGGGCCAACGTCCTGACTTTC.